This record looks at one T cell receptor beta chain sequence and its context. Which antigen it targets is not known. Base-call qualities are not available, and no considerably larger clone is one nucleotide away. The treatment or condition label on this specimen signifies: roughly ten-day PBMC culture with coronavirus spike peptide pools or control peptides (ViraFEST assay). To expand antigen-specific T cells with peptide pools and then pick out the expanded clonotypes through TCR sequencing, the study relied on the ViraFEST assay. The convalescent patients' positive SARS-CoV-2 PCR tests fell between March and December 2020, which was before the Alpha, Beta and Delta variants emerged in the United States. More than 1.5 million PBMCs per well were cultured in IMDM with approximately 5% human AB serum and approximately 9.8 IU/ml IL-2, plus 10 ug/ml peptide pools. Half of the culture medium was replaced with fresh IL-2-containing medium on days 3 and 7. Once the cells had been in culture for about 10 days, the EasySep CD4+ T cell isolation kit was used to isolate CD4+ T cells by negative selection. Ficoll-Paque Plus gradient centrifugation was used to isolate PBMCs from whole blood, and the isolated PBMCs were then either used fresh or cryopreserved at -140C. Triplicate wells were generally used for each culture condition.

The junction shows trimming of 4 bases on V and 5 bases on J, plus 11 bases between the germline ends. From the germline V gene (reference sequence), CDR1 is LNHDA and CDR2 is SQIVND. From its cysteine to its phenylalanine, the CDR3 spans 13 amino acids. Only the CDR3 DNA stays, 39 bases, in frame from base 1. These data belong to a study of vaccination and CD4 T cells after COVID-19 (dated by TCRdb to the early 2020s). Concerning the study at large: SARS-CoV-2 positivity had been established in the convalescent patients by nasal swab PCR, and mild disease was recorded in several of these patients and severe disease in one. Control cultures received a CEFX viral epitope pool as the positive control, an HIV-1 Nef peptide pool as the negative control, or no peptide. Post-COVID blood samples were collected from convalescent patients a median of about 92 days after diagnosis, with a range of roughly 30 to 161 days. The spike-specific CD4+ TCR repertoire was compared before and after mRNA vaccination in fewer than eleven COVID-19 convalescent patients and a handful of infection-naive healthy vaccine recipients. Six males and four females were included in the convalescent cohort, with two Hispanic individuals, seven Caucasians, two Asians and one multiracial person represented. Culture stimuli were overlapping spike peptide pools from SARS-CoV-2 and from the common cold coronaviruses HCoV-NL63, HCoV-OC43 and HCoV-229E. Post-vaccine blood samples were collected a median of approximately 72 days after the second vaccine dose, ranging from 14 to 241 days. Two doses of either the Pfizer-BioNTech BNT162b2 vaccine (n=8) or the Moderna mRNA-1273 vaccine (n=2) were administered to participants. Summary of the overall study and its limitations: The median count of SARS-CoV-2-reactive clonotypes went up from 20 to 25 after infection to roughly 38 after vaccination, although the change was not significant. Among convalescent patients, a median about 90% of the SARS-CoV-2-reactive clones seen after vaccination appeared only after vaccination, which suggests priming specific to the vaccine. Only a relatively small number of convalescent patients were included in the study, and early timepoints following natural infection were not analyzed. Nearly all vaccine-specific clones in convalescent patients (304 of 307) were mono-reactive for SARS-CoV-2 spike rather than cross-reactive with common cold coronaviruses.

Libraries were prepared through PCR. DNA from cultured CD4+ T cells underwent TCR sequencing with the Oncomine TCR Beta short-read assay at the Johns Hopkins FTIC core. Genomic DNA was extracted from the cultured CD4+ T cells with the QIAamp micro DNA kit. Oncomine TCR Beta libraries from cultured CD4+ T cells were pooled using unique dual indexes and sequenced on an Illumina iSeq 100. Processing in the source paper ran as follows. Non-productive sequences were removed, and CDR3s not starting with C, not ending with F or W, or shorter than 7 amino acids were discarded. Antigen-specific clonotypes were identified using the MANAFEST web application through comparison of peptide-stimulated wells with reference and other culture wells. An FDR below 0.05, an odds ratio above 5, and a productive frequency above 0.1% in at least two of three replicate wells were required for clones to be considered positive. Clonotypes that were significantly expanded in both SARS-CoV-2 spike wells and at least one common cold coronavirus spike condition were defined as cross-reactive. Using R version 3.6.1, CDR3 homology was evaluated through Levenshtein distances (stringdist) along with unrooted phylogenetic trees (ape). TCRdb ran its own pipeline on the public reads, namely fastp trimming at Q25 and MiXCR clone calling, and kept in-frame beta chains. CDR3 protein sequences are deduplicated, and each keeps its most common genes and DNA. TCRdb's processing, not the authors' own work, is the source of the V and J calls. This sample has under 7,500 distinct CDR3 sequences in its table, and nearly 70% of those were observed once. More than 40% of the sample is held by the ten biggest clonotypes.

The chain is made from TRBV19 and TRBJ1-1, and TRBD1 may be the D gene, going by 6 matching bases. Sequences were obtained from CD4+ T cells from blood, cultured in vitro. The origin of this receptor is a human donor who had recovered from COVID-19. The DNA is TGTGCCAGTAGTAACAGGGTCTGGACTGAAGCTTTCTTT. This yields the protein CASSNRVWTEAFF.